The 9 T cell receptor beta chains below were found in one sample sequenced in a study of OX40 agonist ivuxolimab in advanced cancers. Clones were sequenced by immunoSEQ multiplex PCR, and TCRdb holds only the in-frame ones, with some missing. This table has roughly 46,000 clones, roughly nine tenths appearing once. Material: CD4+ or CD8+ T cells sorted from blood, obtained in a trial of the OX40 agonist ivuxolimab. Receptors were obtained from an adult with an advanced solid tumor such as melanoma, head and neck, liver or kidney cancer.

The CDR3 is CASSIVLADTQYF. The DNA of the CDR3 is TGTGCCAGTAGTATAGTCCTCGCAGATACGCAGTATTTT. The chain employs TRBV19 and TRBJ2-3; D gene ambiguous. The CDR3 is 13 residues long. Germline CDR1 LNHDA, CDR2 SQIVND (reference sequence). V lost 1 base and J lost 4, with 6 bases in between.

This clone occurred a few times. The rearrangement joins TRBV2 to TRBJ1-2; D unclear. The CDR3 has 11 amino acids. Germline V gives CDR1 SNHLY, CDR2 FYNNEI. The V gene lost 7 bases and the J gene lost 2 bases, with 5 bases spanning the gap. The CDR3 here is CASTVNYGYTF. The CDR3 nucleotides are TGTGCCAGCACCGTAAACTATGGCTACACCTTC.

V and J are TRBV7-3 and TRBJ2-3; tentative D call: TRBD1 (5 bases). Germline lookup yields CDR1 SGHTA and CDR2 FQGTGA. V gave up 4 bases and J gave up 5 bases, with 7 bases separating them. The CDR3 runs 12 residues. CDR3 in DNA: TGTGCCAGCAGCTCGACAGAAGATACGCAGTATTTT. Protein: CASSSTEDTQYF.

The chain is built from TRBV9 and TRBJ2-7; tentative D call: TRBD1 (6 bases). This CDR3 is 13 amino acids long. The ends were cut back, 4 bases at V and 1 base at J, with 9 bases in the middle. Germline loops: CDR1 SGDLS, CDR2 YYNGEE. The CDR3 DNA reads TGTGCCAGCAGCCAGGGACATTCCTACGAGCAGTACTTC. Its protein is CASSQGHSYEQYF.

This sequence joins TRBV6-5 and TRBJ2-1; 9 bases line up with TRBD2. Germline V gives CDR1 MNHEY, CDR2 SVGAGI. The trim removed 2 bases at V and 7 bases at J, leaving 6 bases unmatched. The CDR3 covers 15 residues. CDR3: CASSYMGSGGNEQFF. The CDR3 DNA reads as TGTGCCAGCAGTTACATGGGTAGCGGGGGAAATGAGCAGTTCTTC.

This chain connects TRBV9 to TRBJ2-3; 12 nucleotides match TRBD2. This CDR3 is 16 amino acids long. The germline V gene has CDR1 SGDLS and CDR2 YYNGEE. V shed 1 base and J 2 bases; nucleotides not matched to a gene: 2. The CDR3 spells CASSVLAGGTTDTQYF. The CDR3 bases are TGTGCCAGCAGCGTACTAGCGGGGGGGACCACAGATACGCAGTATTTT. The full variable domain, in which reference TRBV9 and TRBJ2-3 provide the parts outside the CDR3, is DSGVTQTPKHLITATGQRVTLRCSPRSGDLSVYWYQQSLDQGLQFLIQYYNGEERAKGNILERFSAQQFPDLHSELNLSSLELGDSALYFCASSVLAGGTTDTQYFGPGTRLTVL.

The V gene is TRBV18, the J gene TRBJ2-5, with TRBD1 identical over 10 bases. J lost 9 bases, V lost 2 bases, and 3 bases had no gene match. In germline, CDR1 is KGHSH, CDR2 LQKENI. The CDR3 has 13 residues. The CDR3 spells CASSPRQGASQYF. CDR3 nucleotides: TGTGCCAGCTCACCAAGACAGGGGGCGTCCCAGTACTTC.

The V call is TRBV4-1, the J call TRBJ1-1; D remains unclear. Looked up from germline, CDR1 is MGHRA and CDR2 is YSYEKL. The V gene lost 1 base and the J gene lost 1 base, with 7 bases spanning the gap. The CDR3 loop spans 14 amino acids. The CDR3 DNA is TGCGCCAGCAGCCAAGTGTCCGGGAACACTGAAGCTTTCTTT. Translation gives CASSQVSGNTEAFF.

The chain couples TRBV9 to TRBJ2-2; 8 nucleotides align to TRBD2. From germline, CDR1 is SGDLS and CDR2 YYNGEE. The junction had 2 bases not matched to a gene; V was cut back by 0 bases and J by 1 base. The CDR3 has 16 residues. The CDR3 spells CASSVVSGRNTGELFF. For the CDR3, the DNA is TGTGCCAGCAGCGTAGTGAGCGGGAGGAACACCGGGGAGCTGTTTTTT.